The T cell receptor (beta chain) under discussion was sequenced for a study of PD-L1 blockade in urothelial cancer. Study context: About 90% of the roughly 30 patients were men with bladder-origin urothelial cancer. Treatment start was followed by blood analysis at 3 weeks (second dose) and again at 6 weeks.

This sample's time point: pretreatment peripheral blood. In regard to this clone: This same CDR3 is encoded by further DNA sequences in the sample.

Sequencing was performed with immunoSEQ multiplex PCR; in TCRdb, only in-frame clones are kept and a portion is missing. The data hold tens of thousands of clones, with 84% observed a single time. The CDR3 contains 13 residues. The V gene's germline CDR1 is SGHRS and CDR2 YFSETQ. V was trimmed by 0 bases and J by 3 bases, leaving 4 bases between them. The chain couples TRBV5-1 to TRBJ2-1; D unclear. This receptor was taken from a woman aged 65 to 85 with urothelial cancer. The specimen comprised PBMCs, sampled around atezolizumab (anti-PD-L1) treatment. The CDR3 DNA sequence: TGCGCCAGCAGCTTGGGCAGCTACAATGAGCAGTTCTTC. This codes for CASSLGSYNEQFF.